The TCR beta chain described here comes from a study of T cell responses to AZD1222 COVID-19 vaccine. Study-level points and caveats: Spike-specific TCR breadth rose after two AZD1222 doses, and depth rose as well.

Deletions cut 0 bases from V and 4 bases from J, with 12 bases between. The CDR3 length is 15 residues. Per germline, CDR1 MNHEY and CDR2 SVGEGT. The method was immunoSEQ multiplex PCR; TCRdb's version includes in-frame clones alone and lacks a portion of them. The sample shows about 100,000 clones, 70% to 90% of them seen only once. This clone was counted a few times. Its antigen remains unknown. The source material was peripheral blood, sampled on day 0 of AZD1222 vaccination. The rearrangement joins TRBV6-2 or TRBV6-3 to TRBJ1-2; unclear D gene. This clonotype was sampled from an adult in good health. The CDR3 sequence is CASSYSVLHSYGYTF. The CDR3 DNA reads as TGTGCCAGCAGTTACTCGGTCCTCCACTCCTATGGCTACACCTTC.